Presented here are 5 T cell receptor beta chains from one specimen sequenced in a study of cytomegalovirus exposure and HLA in healthy donors. The PCR used 60 Vbeta and 13 Jbeta primers. Sequenced by immunoSEQ multiplex PCR; TCRdb stores in-frame clones only, minus some. This listing includes 65,000 to 90,000 clones. The sample was PBMCs. All receptors derive from a female donor in good health and CMV-seropositive.

V and J are TRBV5-3 and TRBJ1-2, with D possibly being TRBD1 (5 bases). TRBV5-3 is assigned to the ORF class and has an uncertain function. The CDR3 runs 12 residues. Trimming removed 2 bases from V and 8 bases from J, with 10 bases in between. The CDR3 DNA is TGTGCCAGAAGCTTATGGGGGGACGGCTACACCTTC. Translated: CARSLWGDGYTF.

The chain combines TRBV5-1 with TRBJ1-2; TRBD1 is a possible D gene (5 bases). The germline V gene encodes CDR1 SGHRS and CDR2 YFSETQ. The CDR3 loop spans 14 amino acids. V gave up 2 bases and J gave up 6 bases, with 14 bases separating them. CDR3 coding DNA: TGCGCCAGCAGCTTTGGTCAGGGCAGGGATGGCTACACCTTC. Translated, it gives CASSFGQGRDGYTF.

This chain joins TRBV29-1 and TRBJ2-5, with TRBD2 matching 9 bases. The trim removed 6 bases at V and 2 bases at J, leaving 7 bases unmatched. Germline V gene data show CDR1 as SQVTM and CDR2 as ANQGSEA. CDR3 length equals 14 residues. CDR3 coding DNA: TGCAGCGTAGGTAGCGGGAGTGGGCAAGAGACCCAGTACTTC. It translates to CSVGSGSGQETQYF.

The chain combines TRBV10-2 with TRBJ2-7; 7 positions agree with TRBD1. Germline trimming cut 6 bases from V and 2 bases from J; bases unmatched to any gene: 4. The V gene's germline CDR1 is WSHSY and CDR2 SAAADI. This CDR3 spans 13 amino acids. CDR3 nucleotides: TGCGCCAGCAGCGAGGGACAGACCTACGAGCAGTACTTC. Its protein product is CASSEGQTYEQYF.

The CDR3 DNA follows: TGTGCCAGCAGCTCCCTGACAGGGGGCAACTATGGCTACACCTTC. It codes for CASSSLTGGNYGYTF. The chain has TRBV7-8 and TRBJ1-2; 10 positions match TRBD1. Germline V lookup: CDR1 SGHVS, CDR2 FQNEAQ. Trimming cost V 4 bases and J 2 bases; bases outside gene matches: 4. The CDR3 spans 15 residues.